This TCR beta chain was recovered during a study of blood T cell repertoires in COVID-19. Whole-study context: Samples taken during acute and convalescent COVID-19 were collected in the United States, Italy and Spain.

Original methodology: Cell counts per sample came from amplifying reference gene primers. Produced via immunoSEQ multiplex PCR; TCRdb's table is partial and in-frame only. V, J and clone size were drawn from that table, and D and trimming were deduced from the DNA. The sample carries over 15,000 clones, 85% to 90% recorded once. This CDR3 contains 15 residues. Unmatched junction bases numbered 7, after V lost 4 bases and J lost 4 bases. CDR1 and CDR2 (germline): ENHRY, SYGVKD. The material sequenced was peripheral blood. The J gene is TRBJ1-1, the V gene TRBV10-3; 9 nucleotides agree with TRBD1. This TCR was sampled from a human donor in a cohort sampled during active COVID-19. The CDR3 here is CAISGNRGQGTEAFF. The CDR3 DNA reads TGTGCCATCAGTGGGAACAGGGGGCAGGGCACTGAAGCTTTCTTT.